This T cell receptor beta chain was observed in a study of blood T cell repertoires in COVID-19. Study in general: The United States, Italy and Spain provided the acute and convalescent COVID-19 samples. The cDNA or gDNA used as material had been derived from T cells, B-cell-depleted T cells, or PBMCs.

As originally analysed: Amplification from reference gene primers served as the basis for estimated nucleated cell counts. This table comes from immunoSEQ multiplex PCR, and its TCRdb copy is limited to in-frame clones, with some not included. That table is the source of V, J and clone size, and D and trimming were worked out from the DNA. The table lists about 410,000 clones, 89% of them singletons, with roughly 1.6% in the top ten. Seattle researchers signed up patients amid active infection and tracked them longitudinally. Germline CDR1 and CDR2: LNHNV and YYDKDF (reference sequence). The CDR3 is 15 amino acids. V lost 1 base and J 7 bases, leaving 17 bases between the germline ends.

Source material: peripheral blood. The chain has TRBV15 and TRBJ2-7; unclear D gene. This TCR derives from a woman aged 40 to 55 with COVID-19, enrolled during active disease. The CDR3 here is CATSRGGAVLTEQYF. The CDR3 coding sequence is TGTGCCACCAGCAGAGGCGGCGCCGTGTTGACTGAGCAGTACTTC.